The entry that follows covers one TCR beta chain sequence. The V gene lost 5 bases and the J gene lost 0 bases, with 14 bases spanning the gap. The CDR3 totals 14 residues. Germline CDR1 and CDR2: GTSNPN and SVGIG (reference sequence). This entry is derived from a study of CD8 T cells in Susac syndrome. Reverse transcription of roughly 0.45 to 1 ug RNA was performed with random hexamers. TCRdb used MiXCR to reprocess the immunoSEQ multiplex PCR reads, holding one entry per CDR3 protein. The sample consists of around 280,000 distinct CDR3 sequences, about 85% of them appearing once. The sequence came from a human donor with multiple sclerosis. The gene calls are TRBV30 and TRBJ2-7; a possible D gene is TRBD2 (6 bases). Sequenced input: CD8+ T cells from PBMCs. In DNA form, the CDR3 reads TGTGCCTGGGACCCTGGGACTGGCTCCTACGAGCAGTACTTC. This gives the protein CAWDPGTGSYEQYF. The entire variable domain, with the rest obtained from reference TRBV30 and TRBJ2-7, is as follows: SQTIHQWPATLVQPVGSPLSLECTVEGTSNPNLYWYRQAAGRGLQLLFYSVGIGQISSEVPQNLSASRPQDRQFILSSKKLLLSDSGFYLCAWDPGTGSYEQYFGPGTRLTVT.